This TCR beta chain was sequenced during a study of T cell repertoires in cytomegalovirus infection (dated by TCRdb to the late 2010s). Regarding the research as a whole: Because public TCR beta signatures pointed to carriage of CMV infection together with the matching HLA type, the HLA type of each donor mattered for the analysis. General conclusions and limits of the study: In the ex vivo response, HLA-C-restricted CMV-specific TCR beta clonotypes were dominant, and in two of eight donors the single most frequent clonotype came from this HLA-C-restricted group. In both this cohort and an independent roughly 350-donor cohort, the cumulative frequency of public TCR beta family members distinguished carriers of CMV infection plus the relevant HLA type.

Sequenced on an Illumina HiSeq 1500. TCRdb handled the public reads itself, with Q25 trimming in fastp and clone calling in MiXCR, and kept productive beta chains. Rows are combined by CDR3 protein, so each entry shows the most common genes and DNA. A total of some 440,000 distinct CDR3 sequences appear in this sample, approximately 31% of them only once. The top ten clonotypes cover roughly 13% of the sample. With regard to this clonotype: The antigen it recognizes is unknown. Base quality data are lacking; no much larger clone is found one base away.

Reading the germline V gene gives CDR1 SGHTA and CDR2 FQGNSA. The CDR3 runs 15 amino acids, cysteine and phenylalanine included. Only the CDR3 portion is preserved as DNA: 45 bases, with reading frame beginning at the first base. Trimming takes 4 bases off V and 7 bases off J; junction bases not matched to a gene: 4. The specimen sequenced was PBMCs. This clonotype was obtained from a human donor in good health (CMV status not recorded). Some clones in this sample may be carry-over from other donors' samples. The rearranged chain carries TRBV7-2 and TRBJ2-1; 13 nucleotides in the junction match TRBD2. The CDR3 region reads CASSSGLAGMNEQFF. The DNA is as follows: TGTGCCAGCAGCTCGGGACTAGCGGGGATGAATGAGCAGTTCTTC.